This entry features one T cell receptor beta chain sequence. Its antigen is still unknown. Per-base quality was not reported, and no clone a single base away is much larger than it. Participants in the prospective study were aged roughly 18 to 95 years, lived in 20 to 25 United States geographic areas, and enrolled through a virtual design. Cohort assignment in the prospective study relied on participant-reported clinical history from a screening survey and a study questionnaire. Exposed participants were defined as having been in contact with someone with a PCR-confirmed or clinician-diagnosed COVID-19 case within 2 weeks of study entry. Each participant in the prospective study had whole blood, serum and a nasopharyngeal or oropharyngeal swab collected by mobile phlebotomists. Over an approximately two-month period, participants in the prospective study had the option of providing additional blood draws and questionnaires. Blood samples from the prospective study were shipped frozen or at room temperature prior to DNA extraction.

V trim: 5 bases; J trim: 8 bases; unmatched bases: 11. The germline V gene encodes CDR1 SGHAT and CDR2 FQNNGV. The CDR3 measures 15 amino acids from cysteine to phenylalanine. The retained sequence is limited to the CDR3, 45 bases, with the frame set at the first base. The data are from a study of blood T cell repertoires in COVID-19 (dated by TCRdb to 2018 to 2020). About the investigation overall: The collaborator samples originated in the United States, Italy and Spain and spanned the acute and convalescent phases of COVID-19. The prospective study material was composed of cDNA or gDNA derived from T cells, B-cell-depleted T cells, or PBMCs. HLA class I and class II types, where available, came from metadata supplied by the sample provider rather than from assay-based typing. Subjects who had been exposed to COVID-19, were actively infected with it, or had recovered from it provided the deeply sampled blood TCRbeta repertoires that made up the dataset. A freely available public database, intended as a resource for researchers studying the immune response to SARS-CoV-2, is where the repertoires were released. A de-identified subject ID, COVID-19 status, age in years and sex were almost always included in the sample metadata. Samples came from the ongoing ImmuneRACE study (first 160 participants) plus 1,254 subjects from 6 global collaborators.

TCRbeta CDR3 regions were amplified from genomic DNA using the immunoSEQ Assay, a bias-controlled multiplex PCR. As for the original processing: The number of nucleated cells in each sample was estimated from the amplification of reference gene primers within the assay. To quantify the absolute abundance of each unique TCRbeta CDR3 rearrangement, sequence reads were collapsed and filtered. For each sample, productive Simpson clonality was calculated as the square root of Simpson's diversity index across productive rearrangements. As stored in TCRdb, this immuneACCESS dataset retains in-frame rearrangements with V and J assigned. A fraction of the clones does not appear; measured against another copy, unresolved V genes explain less than half of the discrepancy, and the remainder lacks a known reason. Clone size and V and J calls were adopted from that table, with D and trimming inferred from the DNA. The sample table contains 150,000 or so clones; only one count was recorded for approximately 86% of them. The ten largest make up about 4.1% of the sample.

The study at large found these results: The amount of clinical and demographic metadata varied by source and participant and was provided uncurated.

This receptor chain uses TRBV11-2 and TRBJ2-3, with 9 middle bases fitting TRBD2. This TCR was recovered from a woman aged 40 to 50 who had been exposed to COVID-19. Material for sequencing was PBMCs or T cells enriched from blood (not recorded which). The DNA reads as follows: TGTGCCAGCAGCCAACAGCGGGGGGCTGGTTTTACGCAGTATTTT. Translated, it gives CASSQQRGAGFTQYF.